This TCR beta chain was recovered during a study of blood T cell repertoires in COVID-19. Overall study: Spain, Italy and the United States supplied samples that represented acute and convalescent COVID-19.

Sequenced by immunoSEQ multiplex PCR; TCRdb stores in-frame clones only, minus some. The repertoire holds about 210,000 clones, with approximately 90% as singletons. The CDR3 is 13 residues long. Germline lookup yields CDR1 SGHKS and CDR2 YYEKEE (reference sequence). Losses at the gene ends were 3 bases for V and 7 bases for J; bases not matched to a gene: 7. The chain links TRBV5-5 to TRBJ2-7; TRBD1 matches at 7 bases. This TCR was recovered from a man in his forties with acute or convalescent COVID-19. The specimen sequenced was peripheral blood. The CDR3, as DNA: TGTGCCAGCAGCTCGTGGGACAGAATAGAGCAGTACTTC. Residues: CASSSWDRIEQYF.